The entry that follows covers one TCR beta chain sequence. Its antigen is not identified. Constant-segment-primed 5'RACE gave TCR alpha and TCR beta cDNA libraries with sample barcodes and UMIs. Via MiXCR, TCRdb re-called the 5' RACE reads, giving one row per CDR3 protein. The table includes 280,000 or so distinct CDR3 sequences, 8% to 9% detected once. This sample is drawn from a study of T-cell memory formation after mild COVID-19. Study results and limitations: CD4+ clones that contracted lay mainly in CM and EM; CD8+ ones lay in EMRA.

Germline loops: CDR1 SGHTA, CDR2 FQGNSA. This CDR3 has 18 residues. The V and J ends lost 6 bases and 2 bases respectively, with 24 bases between them. The receptor comes from a man between 18 and 29 years old who had mild COVID-19 (a few samples of this study predate the infection). Cell type and time point are not known. This sequence joins TRBV7-2 and TRBJ2-3; D might be TRBD2 (6 bases). What was sequenced was PBMCs or a T cell subset sorted from them (not recorded which). The CDR3 nucleotides are TGTGCCAGCAGAGGGGCCAGAGGGTATAGCGGACCCACAGATACGCAGTATTTT. Its protein product is CASRGARGYSGPTDTQYF.